The 5 T cell receptor beta chains below were found in one sample sequenced in a study of memory CD8 T cells in hepatitis C reinfection. Time point: late/post reinfection, 12 to 24 weeks after detection. Sorted cells were sequenced directly ex vivo without any in vitro expansion. Repertoires were generated with immunoSEQ multiplex PCR, while TCRdb's copy carries only in-frame clones and drops some. Here the sample spans tens of thousands of clones, 89% being singletons. Source material: naive CD8+ T cells sorted from blood. The source is a man younger than 30 with hepatitis C virus infection.

Here the CDR3 DNA reads TGCGCCAGCAGCCAAGAAACTGTGAACGTAGGGGAGGACACAGATACGCAGTATTTT. Amino acids: CASSQETVNVGEDTDTQYF. The rearrangement joins TRBV4-1 to TRBJ2-3, with D perhaps TRBD2 (6 bases). The CDR3 is 19 amino acids. Trimming left V 0 bases short and J 2 bases short, with 21 bases between. CDR1 is MGHRA and CDR2 is YSYEKL in the germline V gene.

This clone was found a few times. The V call is TRBV11-1, the J call TRBJ1-1, with D tentatively TRBD1 (5 bases). The germline CDR1 and CDR2 sequences are SGHAT and FQDESV (reference sequence). This CDR3 is built from 15 residues. The V end lost 4 bases, the J end lost 3 bases, and 15 bases lay between the germline ends. CDR3 nucleotides: TGTGCCAGCAGCTACCTGGATCGGGGGTACACTGAAGCTTTCTTT. This encodes CASSYLDRGYTEAFF.

The chain carries TRBV28 and TRBJ2-1; the match to TRBD2 covers 8 bases. Trimming removed 4 bases from V and 3 bases from J; junction bases left unmatched: 5. This CDR3 comprises 15 residues. Germline CDR1 is MDHEN and CDR2 is SYDVKM. CDR3 amino acids: CASSYRSGVYNEQFF. In nucleotides, the CDR3 is TGTGCCAGCAGTTACCGTAGCGGGGTCTACAATGAGCAGTTCTTC.

The chain has TRBV4-1 and TRBJ1-1, with 8 nucleotides matching TRBD1. This CDR3 has 16 amino acids. Germline assignment: CDR1 MGHRA and CDR2 YSYEKL. V was pared by 6 bases and J by 3 bases, with 12 bases of the junction left unmatched. The CDR3 is CASSPRTGKGDTEAFF. DNA of the CDR3: TGCGCCAGCAGTCCGAGGACAGGGAAGGGAGACACTGAAGCTTTCTTT.

The rearrangement uses TRBV29-1 and TRBJ1-2; 7 bases map to TRBD1. Germline CDR1 SQVTM, CDR2 ANQGSEA. With V trimmed by 6 bases and J by 4 bases, 8 bases remained unmatched. This CDR3 contains 13 residues. CDR3 region: CSVDRTGTYGYTF. In DNA, the CDR3 is TGCAGCGTGGACAGGACCGGGACCTATGGCTACACCTTC.